The 25 T cell receptor beta chains reported below all come from one sample, sequenced in a study of blood T cells in healthy people across ages. Primed by a sample-barcoded 5' primer and a J-beta primer mix, a second PCR proceeded for 7 to 11 cycles. TCRdb called the 5' RACE reads again in MiXCR, with one record for every CDR3 protein. The table has 1,300,000 or so distinct CDR3 sequences, 59% seen once. Material for sequencing was blood. All receptors derive from a man between 18 and 29 years old in good health.

To note about this clonotype: This may stem from a read error, because a much larger clone lies one nucleotide away. V is TRBV6-1 and J is TRBJ2-7; D could derive from TRBD1 or TRBD2 (5 bases each). The CDR3 contains 15 residues. Germline CDR1 and CDR2: MNHNS and SASEGT. V was cut by 5 bases and J by 10 bases, with 24 bases left in between. CDR3 sequence reads: CASSSLMGRDRIQYF. The DNA for the CDR3 is TGTGCCAGCAGTTCCCTGATGGGCCGGGACCGAATTCAGTACTTC.

This chain links TRBV5-1 with TRBJ2-7, with 10 bases that match TRBD2. V lost 4 bases and J lost 0; bases outside the gene matches: 10. Germline V CDR1 and CDR2: SGHRS, YFSETQ. The CDR3 has 17 amino acids. The CDR3 reads CASSPLTSGASSYEQYF. In DNA form, the CDR3 reads TGCGCCAGCAGCCCGCTTACTAGCGGGGCTAGCTCCTACGAGCAGTACTTC. Looking up the rest from reference TRBV5-1 and TRBJ2-7 gives the full variable domain: KAGVTQTPRYLIKTRGQQVTLSCSPISGHRSVSWYQQTPGQGLQFLFEYFSETQRNKGNFPGRFSGRQFSNSRSEMNVSTLELGDSALYLCASSPLTSGASSYEQYFGPGTRLTVT.

This chain uses TRBV3-1 with TRBJ1-2; 8 positions agree with TRBD1. V lost 0 bases and J lost 5; bases outside the gene matches: 5. This CDR3 region has 15 residues. Germline lookup yields CDR1 LGHDT and CDR2 YNNKEL (reference sequence). Here the CDR3 reads CASSQELTGVYGYTF. The CDR3 DNA is TGTGCCAGCAGCCAAGAGCTGACAGGGGTATATGGCTACACCTTC.

CDR3 bases: TGCGCCAGCAGCTTGGCACAGGGGTTGAAAATGGAGCAGTACTTC. Its translation is CASSLAQGLKMEQYF. V gene TRBV5-1 combines with J gene TRBJ2-7; 7 bases line up with TRBD1. Trimming removed 0 bases from V and 7 bases from J; junction bases left unmatched: 10. The CDR3 extends over 15 amino acids. In germline, CDR1 is SGHRS, CDR2 YFSETQ.

This chain joins TRBV18 and TRBJ2-1; D unresolved. TRBJ2-7 explains the end of the DNA better; the J call may be wrong. The CDR3 has 15 amino acids. Per the germline V gene, CDR1 is KGHSH and CDR2 is LQKENI. The CDR3 is CASSPPETPYNEQYF. CDR3 DNA sequence: TGTGCCAGCTCACCACCGGAGACTCCCTACAATGAGCAGTACTTC.

This chain links TRBV5-1 with TRBJ1-2; D perhaps matches TRBD1 (5 bases). Trimming took 5 bases from V and 11 from J, leaving 28 bases between them. The CDR3 loop spans 16 amino acids. The V gene's germline CDR1 is SGHRS and CDR2 YFSETQ. The CDR3 loop is CASRQDSARGLVGYTF. The CDR3 DNA reads as TGCGCCAGCAGGCAAGACAGCGCCCGGGGACTTGTAGGGTACACCTTC.

This chain uses TRBV6-2 or TRBV6-3 with TRBJ2-6, with TRBD2 matching over 7 bases. The V gene end was trimmed by 6 bases and the J gene end by 1 base; junction bases not matched to a gene: 15. CDR3 size: 19 residues. Germline V gives CDR1 MNHEY, CDR2 SVGEGT. The DNA for the CDR3 is TGTGCCAGCAGGCCACTGGGAGGGCCCCGATCTTCTGGGGCCAACGTCCTGACTTTC. This translates into CASRPLGGPRSSGANVLTF.

V gene TRBV30 combines with J gene TRBJ2-1; possibly TRBD1 or TRBD2 for D (5 bases each). Trimming removed 3 bases at V and 9 bases at J, with 12 bases between. This CDR3 spans 12 amino acids. In germline, CDR1 is GTSNPN, CDR2 SVGIG (reference sequence). DNA for the CDR3: TGTGCCTGGAGCAGGGAGAGAACTGAGCAGTTCTTC. Its protein is CAWSRERTEQFF.

The chain combines TRBV28 with TRBJ2-3; D is unresolved. Trimming removed 2 bases at V and 2 bases at J, with 17 bases between. From germline, CDR1 is MDHEN and CDR2 SYDVKM. The CDR3 loop spans 17 amino acids. The CDR3 spells CASSLGPGPSHTDTQYF. Written as DNA, the CDR3 is TGTGCCAGCAGTTTAGGGCCCGGGCCCAGCCACACAGATACGCAGTATTTT.

The V and J genes are TRBV19 and TRBJ1-4; D not certain. This CDR3 is 16 amino acids long. Deletions cut 4 bases from V and 7 bases from J, with 19 bases between. Per germline, CDR1 LNHDA and CDR2 SQIVND (reference sequence). The chain's CDR3 is CASSTTRTSLGEKLFF. DNA for the CDR3: TGTGCCAGTAGTACCACACGGACCTCACTGGGTGAAAAACTGTTTTTT.

The genes are TRBV20-1 and TRBJ2-7; 7 bases match TRBD1. This CDR3 has 14 residues. Losses at the gene ends were 0 bases for V and 1 base for J; bases not matched to a gene: 3. CDR1 and CDR2 from the germline V gene are DFQATT and SNEGSKA (reference sequence). In nucleotides, the CDR3 is TGCAGTGCTAGAGAAGACAGGGTATCCTACGAGCAGTACTTC. The encoded protein is CSAREDRVSYEQYF.

The chain is built from TRBV3-1 and TRBJ2-3, with TRBD2 as a possible D gene (7 bases). V was pared by 0 bases and J by 5 bases, with 21 bases between. The CDR3 is 18 residues long. In germline, CDR1 is LGHDT, CDR2 YNNKEL (reference sequence). The DNA for the CDR3 is TGTGCCAGCAGCCAAGATTTGGCGGGGGCGACCCGGAGAGATACGCAGTATTTT. It codes for CASSQDLAGATRRDTQYF.

The CDR3 loop reads CASSHRARRETQYF. In DNA form, the CDR3 reads TGTGCCAGCAGTCACAGGGCGAGGAGAGAGACCCAGTACTTC. The chain has TRBV12-3 or TRBV12-4 and TRBJ2-7, with D maybe TRBD1 (6 bases). The tail of the sequence fits TRBJ2-5 better, so the J call may be wrong. This CDR3 has 14 amino acids.

Only a few counts were recorded for this clonotype. V usage is TRBV4-3 and J usage is TRBJ2-5, with D maybe TRBD1 (6 bases). Germline CDR1 LGHNA, CDR2 YSLEER. The CDR3 loop spans 15 amino acids. Trimming shortened V by 3 bases and J by 1 base, and 12 bases separated the two germline ends. The CDR3 nucleotides are TGCGCCAGCAGCCAGAAGGGGACATCCCAAGAGACCCAGTACTTC. It specifies CASSQKGTSQETQYF.

The chain joins TRBV6-1 to TRBJ2-3, with D possibly matching TRBD2 (7 bases). The germline gives CDR1 MNHNS, CDR2 SASEGT. This CDR3 spans 16 amino acids. Trimming took 1 base from V and 3 from J, leaving 14 bases between them. CDR3 sequence: CASSEEGGGRTDTQYF. The CDR3 DNA sequence: TGTGCCAGCAGTGAAGAGGGGGGGGGTAGGACAGATACGCAGTATTTT.

With respect to this clonotype: This may come from a read error, since a much larger clone is one base off. V gene TRBV7-9 combines with J gene TRBJ1-2; unclear D gene. V shed 5 bases and J shed 2 bases, with 12 bases lying between them. CDR1 and CDR2 from the germline V gene are SEHNR and FQNEAQ (reference sequence). This CDR3 has 14 residues. The CDR3 is CASSVEGKNYGYTF. The CDR3 DNA follows: TGTGCCAGCAGCGTAGAGGGAAAAAACTATGGCTACACCTTC.

The chain joins TRBV6-1 to TRBJ2-3; 7 bases are a match to TRBD2. Per the germline V gene, CDR1 is MNHNS and CDR2 is SASEGT. There are 16 residues in the CDR3. CDR3 sequence reads: CAADVRRESSTDTQYF. In nucleotides, the CDR3 is TGTGCGGCCGACGTGCGGCGGGAGAGTAGCACAGATACGCAGTATTTT.

This chain connects TRBV15 to TRBJ2-1, with 11 positions matching TRBD2. Trimming cost V 1 base and J 4 bases; bases outside gene matches: 3. Germline CDR1 is LNHNV and CDR2 is YYDKDF (reference sequence). This CDR3 is 16 amino acids long. The CDR3: CATSRATSGTYNEQFF. CDR3 nucleotides: TGTGCCACCAGCAGAGCGACTAGCGGGACATACAATGAGCAGTTCTTC.

The chain carries TRBV6-6 and TRBJ1-2; 7 bases match TRBD1. Germline CDR1 is MNHNY and CDR2 is SVGAGI (reference sequence). The CDR3 is 16 amino acids. J lost 4 bases, V lost 6 bases, and 14 bases had no gene match. Written as DNA, the CDR3 is TGTGCCAGCAGCTCCGAGGGCAGGGGGGTGGGCTATGGCTACACCTTC. This gives the protein CASSSEGRGVGYGYTF.

The V call is TRBV4-1, the J call TRBJ2-7; D is undetermined. V lost 3 bases and J lost 5, with 8 bases in between. Germline V CDR1 and CDR2: MGHRA, YSYEKL. CDR3 length: 12 amino acids. CDR3 bases: TGCGCCAGCAGCCACACAGCGAACGAGCAGTACTTC. Translation: CASSHTANEQYF.

This clonotype was seen only a few times. CDR3 loop: CASRPGLASHEQYF. CDR3 in DNA: TGTGCCAGCAGGCCGGGACTAGCTTCCCACGAGCAGTACTTC. The V call is TRBV6-5, the J call TRBJ2-4; the match to TRBD2 covers 9 bases. The J call is in doubt because the DNA end fits TRBJ2-7 better. There are 14 residues in the CDR3. Germline assignment: CDR1 MNHEY and CDR2 SVGAGI.

V is TRBV6-5 and J is TRBJ2-7, with D tentatively TRBD1 (6 bases). CDR3 length equals 16 residues. The V gene's germline CDR1 is MNHEY and CDR2 SVGAGI. The germline V and J ends were trimmed by 0 bases and 1 base, with 13 bases remaining between them. CDR3 coding DNA: TGTGCCAGCAGTTACTCGATGGGCGACAGGTCCTACGAGCAGTACTTC. Residues: CASSYSMGDRSYEQYF.

The gene calls are TRBV6-1 and TRBJ2-2; 8 nucleotides line up with TRBD2. Losses at the gene ends were 4 bases for V and 6 bases for J; bases not matched to a gene: 13. Germline V gene sequence: CDR1 MNHNS, CDR2 SASEGT. This CDR3 has 17 residues. The chain's CDR3 is CASSAGEGLVGSGELFF. CDR3 in DNA: TGTGCCAGCAGTGCGGGAGAGGGACTAGTAGGTTCCGGGGAGCTGTTTTTT.

V gene TRBV24-1 combines with J gene TRBJ2-7; no clear D. The V and J ends lost 5 bases and 7 bases respectively, with 11 bases between them. CDR1 and CDR2 (germline): KGHDR, SFDVKD. CDR3 length equals 12 residues. The CDR3 bases are TGTGCCACCAGTGCCATTAACAATGAGCAGTACTTC. The encoded protein is CATSAINNEQYF.

This clonotype was counted a single time. The chain links TRBV6-5 to TRBJ1-2; D not resolved. Trimming pared 2 bases from V and 8 bases from J, leaving 12 bases between. The CDR3 covers 13 residues. Looked up from germline, CDR1 is MNHEY and CDR2 is SVGAGI. CDR3 loop: CASSYGVSGGYTF. The CDR3, as DNA: TGTGCCAGCAGTTACGGGGTTAGTGGCGGCTACACCTTC.